One sample yielded the 30 T cell receptor beta chains listed below, sequenced in a study of T-cell reconstitution after alpha-beta-depleted transplantation in children. Unique molecular identifiers tagged the TCRbeta library. One entry per CDR3 protein results from TCRdb running MiXCR on the PCR reads. This table holds approximately 500,000 distinct CDR3 sequences, approximately 10% found once. This specimen consisted of PBMCs, obtained before TCRalphabeta/CD19-depleted stem cell transplant. These receptors all come from a child under 10 years old with inherited bone marrow failure, due to receive a stem cell transplant.

This clonotype was observed at least ten times. V and J are TRBV11-2 and TRBJ2-1, with a weak D call TRBD1 (6 bases). Germline values: CDR1 SGHAT, CDR2 FQNNGV. CDR3 length: 16 residues. V lost 1 base, J lost 0 bases, and 10 bases lay in between. CDR3 in DNA: TGTGCCAGCAGCTTAGGGGTAGGGGGCTCCTACAATGAGCAGTTCTTC. Translation gives CASSLGVGGSYNEQFF.

For this clonotype: Since a much larger clone is just one base distant, this may be a read error. V gene TRBV7-9 combines with J gene TRBJ1-5; D unresolved. This CDR3 is built from 12 residues. Germline assignment: CDR1 SEHNR and CDR2 FQNEAQ (reference sequence). V was cut by 5 bases and J by 7 bases, with 9 bases left in between. CDR3 sequence: CASSLWRQPQHF. The CDR3 DNA reads as TGTGCCAGCAGCCTGTGGCGGCAGCCCCAGCATTTT. The entire variable domain, with the rest obtained from reference TRBV7-9 and TRBJ1-5, is as follows: DTGVSQNPRHKITKRGQNVTFRCDPISEHNRLYWYRQTLGQGPEFLTYFQNEAQLEKSRLLSDRFSAERPKGSFSTLEIQRTEQGDSAMYLCASSLWRQPQHFGDGTRLSIL.

This clonotype turned up a few times. V and J are TRBV6-2 or TRBV6-3 and TRBJ1-5, with 11 bases lining up with TRBD1. Germline CDR1 reads MNHEY; CDR2 reads SVGEGT. The CDR3 has 17 amino acids. J gave up 4 bases and V 6 bases, and 11 bases lay outside the gene matches. CDR3 bases: TGTGCCAGCAGGTCGGGGACAGGGGGGTCGTGGAATCAGCCCCAGCATTTT. It codes for CASRSGTGGSWNQPQHF.

A few counts support this clonotype. V and J are TRBV12-3 or TRBV12-4 and TRBJ2-3; 10 bases are shared with TRBD1. The CDR3 is 16 amino acids. Losses at the gene ends were 4 bases for V and 4 bases for J; bases not matched to a gene: 8. CDR3 loop: CASSYRQGAFADTQYF. The CDR3 DNA follows: TGTGCCAGCAGTTACCGACAGGGGGCTTTCGCAGATACGCAGTATTTT.

This clonotype was detected ten times or more. The chain joins TRBV27 to TRBJ2-6; TRBD1 aligns across 10 bases. Germline V gene sequence: CDR1 MNHEY, CDR2 SMNVEV (reference sequence). The trim removed 6 bases at V and 1 base at J, leaving 12 bases unmatched. This CDR3 is built from 19 residues. DNA for the CDR3: TGTGCCAGCAGACTAGACAGGGGGCTCCCATCTTCTGGGGCCAACGTCCTGACTTTC. Encoded protein: CASRLDRGLPSSGANVLTF.

This clonotype has at least ten counts. The chain links TRBV10-2 to TRBJ2-7; the match to TRBD2 covers 10 bases. Germline CDR1 reads WSHSY; CDR2 reads SAAADI. The CDR3 has 17 residues. Trimming at V came to 4 bases and at J to 0 bases, leaving 9 bases not matched to a gene. The CDR3 sequence is CASSGGSGRTYSYEQYF. The CDR3 DNA is TGCGCCAGCAGTGGGGGTAGCGGGAGGACTTACTCCTACGAGCAGTACTTC.

For this clonotype: Possible read error: a much larger clone is one base away. It is likely a read error, because the conserved phenylalanine at the end of the CDR3 is missing. The chain joins TRBV15 to TRBJ1-2; TRBD1 might be the D (5 bases). Trimming removed 0 bases from V and 2 bases from J, with 10 bases in between. This CDR3 is built from 15 residues. Germline V gene lookup returns CDR1 LNHNV and CDR2 YYDKDF (reference sequence). The CDR3 bases are TGTGCCACCAGCAGAGATCCGGGACCCAACTATGGCTACACCGTC. Translated, it gives CATSRDPGPNYGYTV.

This clonotype has ten or more counts. This may be a read error, as it is one base from a much larger clone. This chain uses TRBV5-1 with TRBJ2-5; the D is unclear. Germline values: CDR1 SGHRS, CDR2 YFSETQ. CDR3 length equals 11 residues. V was trimmed by 0 bases and J by 6 bases, leaving 3 bases between them. CDR3 sequence (DNA): TGCGCCAGCAGCTTGGAACAGACCCAGTACTTC. This translates into CASSLEQTQYF.

Worth noting for this clonotype: A much bigger clone sits one base away, suggesting this may be a read error. The chain recombines TRBV29-1 with TRBJ2-3; possible D gene TRBD1, 6 bases. Germline lookup yields CDR1 SQVTM and CDR2 ANQGSEA. Trimming took 6 bases from V and 6 from J, leaving 16 bases between them. The CDR3 spans 13 residues. CDR3 loop: CSVPGTRVDTQYF. The CDR3 DNA follows: TGCAGCGTACCCGGGACAAGGGTCGATACGCAGTATTTT.

This clonotype was detected ten times or more. In DNA, the CDR3 is TGTGCCAGCAGCAACGGGGCGACCTACGAGCAGTACTTC. Its translation: CASSNGATYEQYF. The rearrangement joins TRBV27 to TRBJ2-7; perhaps D is TRBD1 or TRBD2 (5 bases each). Trimming took 6 bases from V and 2 from J, leaving 11 bases between them. CDR1 is MNHEY, CDR2 SMNVEV, per germline (reference sequence). The CDR3 spans 13 residues.

In its sample, this clonotype was seen once. A read error is possible here, since a much larger clone lies one base away. The chain is built from TRBV30 and TRBJ1-3; no clear D. The germline V and J ends were trimmed by 8 bases and 4 bases, with 9 bases remaining between them. CDR1 and CDR2 from the germline V gene are GTSNPN and SVGIG (reference sequence). The CDR3 spans 11 residues. The CDR3 nucleotides are TGTGCCCTCATCGGGGGAAACACCATATATTTT. It codes for CALIGGNTIYF.

Regarding this clonotype: This sequence may be a read error, since a much larger clone differs from it by one base. The rearrangement joins TRBV5-1 to TRBJ2-7, with a possible D match to TRBD2 (5 bases). The V and J ends lost 2 bases and 5 bases respectively, with 14 bases between them. Per germline, CDR1 SGHRS and CDR2 YFSETQ. CDR3 length equals 14 residues. This CDR3 is CASSFEGKSNEQYF. As DNA, the CDR3 is TGCGCCAGCAGCTTCGAGGGAAAGAGTAACGAGCAGTACTTC.

At least ten counts were recorded for this clonotype. The V gene is TRBV10-3, the J gene TRBJ2-1, with 8 positions matching TRBD2. CDR3 size: 12 residues. Germline V gene data show CDR1 as ENHRY and CDR2 as SYGVKD. The CDR3 nucleotides read TGTGCGGTCTCCCTAGCGGGCTATGAGCAGTTCTTC. This gives the protein CAVSLAGYEQFF.

A note on this clonotype: This may be a read error: a much more frequent sequence differs by one nucleotide. This chain links TRBV29-1 with TRBJ1-5, with D hard to call. The CDR3 totals 13 residues. The germline CDR1 and CDR2 sequences are SQVTM and ANQGSEA. Trimming took off 6 bases at V and 7 bases at J, with 16 bases between the two ends. The CDR3 sequence is CSVGLNAEQPQHF. CDR3 in DNA: TGCAGCGTGGGCCTGAATGCGGAGCAGCCCCAGCATTTT.

This clonotype was observed many times. This rearrangement joins TRBV12-3 or TRBV12-4 to TRBJ2-2; D is unresolved. The CDR3 covers 12 residues. Trimming removed 3 bases from V and 7 bases from J, with 6 bases in between. The CDR3 DNA is TGTGCCAGCAGTTTCTGGGGCGGGGAGCTGTTTTTT. It is translated as CASSFWGGELFF.

This clonotype was detected many times. This chain links TRBV20-1 with TRBJ2-1; D unclear. Germline assignment: CDR1 DFQATT and CDR2 SNEGSKA (reference sequence). The CDR3 is 13 residues long. The V end was cut by 1 base, the J end by 6 bases, with 10 bases between. CDR3 protein: CSARGWETNEQFF. The CDR3 nucleotides are TGCAGTGCTAGAGGATGGGAAACCAATGAGCAGTTCTTC.

The table lists this clonotype with many counts. CDR3 in amino acids: CASSTRDTNNEQFF. Written as DNA, the CDR3 is TGTGCCAGCAGCACCCGGGACACTAACAATGAGCAGTTCTTC. The V and J genes are TRBV12-3 or TRBV12-4 and TRBJ2-1, with a weak D call TRBD1 (6 bases). This CDR3 region has 14 residues. With 6 bases removed from V and 5 bases from J, the gap between germline ends came to 14 bases.

In its sample, this clonotype was seen many times. The genes are TRBV4-3 and TRBJ2-3, with 16 bases matching TRBD2. Unmatched junction bases numbered 3, after V lost 5 bases and J lost 4 bases. CDR3 length: 16 residues. CDR1 and CDR2 (germline): LGHNA, YSLEER. CDR3 sequence: CASSFGTSGRADTQYF. The CDR3, as DNA: TGCGCCAGCAGCTTCGGGACTAGCGGGAGGGCAGATACGCAGTATTTT.

The chain is built from TRBV20-1 and TRBJ2-7; 10 bases match TRBD2. Trimming cost V 6 bases and J 5 bases; bases outside gene matches: 10. This CDR3 contains 14 residues. Germline CDR1 is DFQATT and CDR2 is SNEGSKA (reference sequence). The CDR3 is CSALTSGSSDEQYF. CDR3 bases: TGCAGTGCGTTGACTAGCGGGTCTAGCGACGAGCAGTACTTC.

This chain links TRBV10-3 with TRBJ2-2, with D uncertain. CDR3 length: 14 amino acids. From germline, CDR1 is ENHRY and CDR2 SYGVKD. V was trimmed by 9 bases and J by 9 bases, leaving 20 bases between them. CDR3 residues: CAMGLDLLSRELFF. The CDR3 region has the DNA TGTGCCATGGGCTTAGACCTCCTCTCCCGGGAGCTGTTTTTT.

This clonotype was seen repeatedly, ten times or more. This chain connects TRBV29-1 to TRBJ1-1, with 7 bases that match TRBD1. Looked up from germline, CDR1 is SQVTM and CDR2 is ANQGSEA. V dropped 2 bases and J dropped 0; count of bases not matched to a gene: 3. This CDR3 spans 14 amino acids. CDR3 DNA sequence: TGCAGCGTTGAACGGGGACAGATGAACACTGAAGCTTTCTTT. It translates to CSVERGQMNTEAFF. The whole variable domain, remainder taken from reference TRBV29-1 and TRBJ1-1, is SAVISQKPSRDICQRGTSLTIQCQVDSQVTMMFWYRQQPGQSLTLIATANQGSEATYESGFVIDKFPISRPNLTFSTLTVSNMSPEDSSIYLCSVERGQMNTEAFFGQGTRLTVV.

This clonotype was seen a few times. The gene calls are TRBV6-5 and TRBJ2-1; D possibly corresponds to TRBD2 (6 bases). The CDR3 is made up of 14 amino acids. Germline V lookup: CDR1 MNHEY, CDR2 SVGAGI. Trimming shortened V by 1 base and J by 10 bases, and 14 bases separated the two germline ends. Written as DNA, the CDR3 is TGTGCCAGCAGTTACTATAAGACTAGTGGAGAGCAGTTCTTC. This encodes CASSYYKTSGEQFF.

The table lists this clonotype with many counts. The chain carries TRBV9 and TRBJ1-4; D might be TRBD1 (5 bases). The germline gives CDR1 SGDLS, CDR2 YYNGEE. The length of the CDR3 is 18 residues. The V and J ends lost 3 bases and 0 bases respectively, with 18 bases between them. CDR3 nucleotides: TGTGCCAGCAGCGGACAGACACGCTCCTTTTCAACTAATGAAAAACTGTTTTTT. It translates to CASSGQTRSFSTNEKLFF. The complete variable domain, with remaining parts taken from reference TRBV9 and TRBJ1-4, reads DSGVTQTPKHLITATGQRVTLRCSPRSGDLSVYWYQQSLDQGLQFLIQYYNGEERAKGNILERFSAQQFPDLHSELNLSSLELGDSALYFCASSGQTRSFSTNEKLFFGSGTQLSVL.

This clonotype was seen many times. The rearrangement joins TRBV7-8 to TRBJ1-5, with TRBD1 matching over 10 bases. Germline lookup yields CDR1 SGHVS and CDR2 FQNEAQ. This CDR3 has 15 residues. V trimming: 5 bases; J trimming: 6 bases; junction bases outside the gene matches: 7. CDR3 sequence (DNA): TGTGCCAGCAGCCCGGGGACAGGGGAAAGTCAGCCCCAGCATTTT. Protein sequence: CASSPGTGESQPQHF.

This clonotype appeared a few times. The chain uses TRBV12-3 or TRBV12-4 and TRBJ1-5, with 8 positions matching TRBD1. Losses at the gene ends were 1 base for V and 7 bases for J; bases not matched to a gene: 9. This CDR3 has 16 residues. The CDR3 sequence: CASSLGSRGRGQPQHF. For the CDR3, the DNA is TGTGCCAGCAGTTTAGGAAGCAGGGGGCGAGGGCAGCCCCAGCATTTT.

The V gene is TRBV28, the J gene TRBJ2-7, with 10 bases identical to TRBD1. Unmatched junction bases numbered 7, after V lost 5 bases and J lost 0 bases. The CDR3 is made up of 16 amino acids. Germline loops: CDR1 MDHEN, CDR2 SYDVKM. The CDR3 sequence: CASSPPGQGISYEQYF. The CDR3 DNA sequence: TGTGCCAGCAGTCCCCCGGGACAGGGGATCTCCTACGAGCAGTACTTC.

The sample holds many counts of this clonotype. The J gene is TRBJ1-1, the V gene TRBV6-5; TRBD1 might be the D (5 bases). V was clipped by 3 bases and J by 0 bases, with 8 bases between them. The CDR3 has 14 amino acids. From germline, CDR1 is MNHEY and CDR2 SVGAGI. The CDR3 DNA reads TGTGCCAGCAGTTATCAGGGAGTGAACACTGAAGCTTTCTTT. This sequence encodes CASSYQGVNTEAFF.

This clonotype was recorded at least ten times. V and J are TRBV20-1 and TRBJ1-5; 7 bases agree with TRBD1. This CDR3 is built from 14 residues. Trimming removed 5 bases from V and 5 bases from J; junction bases left unmatched: 9. CDR1 is DFQATT, CDR2 SNEGSKA, per germline (reference sequence). As DNA, the CDR3 is TGCAGTGCTCAAGACAGGGCCTCTGATCAGCCCCAGCATTTT. The encoded protein is CSAQDRASDQPQHF.

There are many counts of this clonotype. V gene TRBV27 combines with J gene TRBJ2-3, with D maybe TRBD2 (6 bases). The CDR3 loop spans 16 amino acids. Germline CDR1 MNHEY, CDR2 SMNVEV (reference sequence). V was pared by 2 bases and J by 2 bases, with 14 bases between. The CDR3 DNA sequence: TGTGCCAGCAGTTTACGTGGCGGGAACCCCACAGATACGCAGTATTTT. Amino acids: CASSLRGGNPTDTQYF.

This clonotype was observed many times. The genes are TRBV7-9 and TRBJ1-1; possibly TRBD1 for D (5 bases). The V gene's germline CDR1 is SEHNR and CDR2 FQNEAQ (reference sequence). V lost 3 bases to trimming and J lost 0 bases, with 8 bases between them. The length of the CDR3 is 14 residues. CDR3 coding DNA: TGTGCCAGCAGCTTGCGGGGGATGAACACTGAAGCTTTCTTT. Translated: CASSLRGMNTEAFF.